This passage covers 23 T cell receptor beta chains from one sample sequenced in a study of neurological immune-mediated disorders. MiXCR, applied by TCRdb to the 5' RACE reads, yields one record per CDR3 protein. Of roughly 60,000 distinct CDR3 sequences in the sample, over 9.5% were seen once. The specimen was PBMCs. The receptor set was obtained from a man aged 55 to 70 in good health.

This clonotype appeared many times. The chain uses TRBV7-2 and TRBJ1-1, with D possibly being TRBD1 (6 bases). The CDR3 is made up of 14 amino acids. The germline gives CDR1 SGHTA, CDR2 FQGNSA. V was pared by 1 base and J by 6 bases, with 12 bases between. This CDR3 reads CASSLVGRGAEAFF. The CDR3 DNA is TGTGCCAGCAGCTTAGTCGGCAGGGGAGCTGAAGCTTTCTTT.

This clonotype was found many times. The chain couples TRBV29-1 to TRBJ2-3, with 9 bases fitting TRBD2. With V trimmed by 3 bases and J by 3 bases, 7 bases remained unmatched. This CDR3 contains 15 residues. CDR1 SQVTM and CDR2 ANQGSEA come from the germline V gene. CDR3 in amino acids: CSVETPSGVTDTQYF. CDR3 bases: TGCAGCGTTGAGACGCCTAGCGGGGTAACAGATACGCAGTATTTT.

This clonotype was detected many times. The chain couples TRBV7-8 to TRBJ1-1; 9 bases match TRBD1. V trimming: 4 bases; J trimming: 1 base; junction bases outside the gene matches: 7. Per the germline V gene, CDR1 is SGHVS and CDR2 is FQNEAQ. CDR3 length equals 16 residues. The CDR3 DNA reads TGTGCCAGCAGCTCCCCCGGGACAGGGTCGAACACTGAAGCTTTCTTT. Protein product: CASSSPGTGSNTEAFF.

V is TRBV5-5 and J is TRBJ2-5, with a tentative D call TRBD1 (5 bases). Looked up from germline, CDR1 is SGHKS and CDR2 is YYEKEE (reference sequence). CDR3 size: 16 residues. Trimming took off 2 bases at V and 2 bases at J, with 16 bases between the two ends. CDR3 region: CASSLGTGYEQETQYF. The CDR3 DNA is TGTGCCAGCAGCTTAGGAACAGGATACGAACAAGAGACCCAGTACTTC.

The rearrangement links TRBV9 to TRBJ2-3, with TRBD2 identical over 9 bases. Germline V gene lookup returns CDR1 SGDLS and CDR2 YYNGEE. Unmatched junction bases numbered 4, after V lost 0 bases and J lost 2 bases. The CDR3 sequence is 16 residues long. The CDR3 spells CASSVGLAGTTDTQYF. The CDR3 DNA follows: TGTGCCAGCAGCGTAGGTCTAGCGGGGACCACAGATACGCAGTATTTT.

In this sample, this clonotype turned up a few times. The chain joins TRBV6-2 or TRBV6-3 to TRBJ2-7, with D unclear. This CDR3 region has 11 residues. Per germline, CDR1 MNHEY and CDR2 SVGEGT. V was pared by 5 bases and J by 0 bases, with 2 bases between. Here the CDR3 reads CASSPSYEQYF. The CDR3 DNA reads TGTGCCAGCAGTCCCTCCTACGAGCAGTACTTC.

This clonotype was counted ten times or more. CDR3 residues: CASSNGHRISGANVLTF. The CDR3 region has the DNA TGTGCCAGCAGTAACGGACACCGAATCTCTGGGGCCAACGTCCTGACTTTC. The chain recombines TRBV28 with TRBJ2-6; possibly TRBD1 for D (5 bases). The CDR3 length is 17 residues. Germline V lookup: CDR1 MDHEN, CDR2 SYDVKM. The ends were cut back, 5 bases at V and 0 bases at J, with 14 bases in the middle.

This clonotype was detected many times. The CDR3 protein is CASSPRPRTGIGELFF. CDR3 nucleotide sequence: TGTGCCAGCAGCCCACGCCCCCGGACAGGGATCGGGGAGCTGTTTTTT. This chain uses TRBV7-2 with TRBJ2-2; TRBD1 agrees at 8 bases. CDR1 is SGHTA, CDR2 FQGNSA, per germline. The trim removed 5 bases at V and 7 bases at J, leaving 12 bases unmatched. The CDR3 length is 16 residues.

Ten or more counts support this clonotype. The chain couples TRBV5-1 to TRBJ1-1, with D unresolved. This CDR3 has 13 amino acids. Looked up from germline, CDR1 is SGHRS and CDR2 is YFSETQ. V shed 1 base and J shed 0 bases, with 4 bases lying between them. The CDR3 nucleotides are TGCGCCAGCAGCTTGCGCCTGAACACTGAAGCTTTCTTT. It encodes CASSLRLNTEAFF.

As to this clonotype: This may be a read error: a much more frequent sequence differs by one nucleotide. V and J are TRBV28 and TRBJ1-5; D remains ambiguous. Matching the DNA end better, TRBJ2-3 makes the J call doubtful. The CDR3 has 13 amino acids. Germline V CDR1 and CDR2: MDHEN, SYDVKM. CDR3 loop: CASSFFGNQPQYF. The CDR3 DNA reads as TGTGCCAGCAGTTTCTTTGGCAATCAGCCCCAGTATTTT.

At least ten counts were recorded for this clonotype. This chain's CDR3 is CASSYSGTSGNTIYF. For the CDR3, the DNA is TGTGCCAGCAGTTACTCCGGGACGAGCGGAAACACCATATATTTT. The chain combines TRBV6-2 or TRBV6-3 with TRBJ1-3; possible D gene TRBD1, 5 bases. In germline, CDR1 is MNHEY, CDR2 SVGEGT. The V and J ends lost 0 bases and 4 bases respectively, with 10 bases between them. The CDR3 runs 15 residues.

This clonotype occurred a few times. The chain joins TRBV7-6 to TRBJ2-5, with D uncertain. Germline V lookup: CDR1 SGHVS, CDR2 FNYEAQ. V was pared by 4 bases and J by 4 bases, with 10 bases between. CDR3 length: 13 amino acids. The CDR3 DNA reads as TGTGCCAGCAGCTCGGAGATGAGAGAGACCCAGTACTTC. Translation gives CASSSEMRETQYF.

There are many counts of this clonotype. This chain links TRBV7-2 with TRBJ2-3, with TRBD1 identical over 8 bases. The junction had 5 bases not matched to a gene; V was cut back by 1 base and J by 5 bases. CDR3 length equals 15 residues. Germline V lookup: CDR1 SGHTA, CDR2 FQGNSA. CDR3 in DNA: TGTGCCAGCAGCTTAGGACAGGGGCTGGGAGATACGCAGTATTTT. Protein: CASSLGQGLGDTQYF.

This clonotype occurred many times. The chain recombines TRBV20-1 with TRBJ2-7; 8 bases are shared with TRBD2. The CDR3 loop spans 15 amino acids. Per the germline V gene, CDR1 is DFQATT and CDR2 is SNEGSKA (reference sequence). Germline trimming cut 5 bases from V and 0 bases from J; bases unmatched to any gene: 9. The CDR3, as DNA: TGCAGTGCTCCCCGTCGGGGGACTAGCTCCTACGAGCAGTACTTC. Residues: CSAPRRGTSSYEQYF.

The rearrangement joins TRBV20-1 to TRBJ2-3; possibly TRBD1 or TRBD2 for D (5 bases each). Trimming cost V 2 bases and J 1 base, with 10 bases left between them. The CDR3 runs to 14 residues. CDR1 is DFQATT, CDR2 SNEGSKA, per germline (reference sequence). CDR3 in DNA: TGCAGTGCTAGACTTATGGGGGGCACAGATACGCAGTATTTT. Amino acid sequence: CSARLMGGTDTQYF.

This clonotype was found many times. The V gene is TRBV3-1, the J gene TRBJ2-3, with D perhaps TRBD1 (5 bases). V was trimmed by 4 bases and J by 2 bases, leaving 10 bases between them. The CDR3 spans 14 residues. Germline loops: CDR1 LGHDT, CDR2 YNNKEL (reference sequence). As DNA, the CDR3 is TGTGCCAGCAGCCGGGGCCTTTCCACAGATACGCAGTATTTT. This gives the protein CASSRGLSTDTQYF.

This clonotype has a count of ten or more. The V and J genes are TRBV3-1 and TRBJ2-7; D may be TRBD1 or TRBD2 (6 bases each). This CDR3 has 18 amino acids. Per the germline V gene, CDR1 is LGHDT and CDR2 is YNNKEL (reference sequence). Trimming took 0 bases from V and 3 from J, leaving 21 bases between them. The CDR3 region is CASSQDEGGWDGIYEQYF. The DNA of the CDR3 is TGTGCCAGCAGCCAAGATGAGGGGGGCTGGGATGGGATCTACGAGCAGTACTTC.

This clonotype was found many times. CDR3: CASSADRINEQFF. Here the CDR3 DNA reads TGTGCCAGCAGCGCGGACAGAATCAATGAGCAGTTCTTC. The chain joins TRBV7-8 to TRBJ2-1; tentatively, D is TRBD1 (6 bases). Trimming pared 5 bases from V and 6 bases from J, leaving 11 bases between. The CDR3 extends over 13 amino acids. Germline CDR1 reads SGHVS; CDR2 reads FQNEAQ. Supplemented by reference TRBV7-8 and TRBJ2-1, the full variable domain reads GAGVSQSPRYKVAKRGQDVALRCDPISGHVSLFWYQQALGQGPEFLTYFQNEAQLDKSGLPSDRFFAERPEGSVSTLKIQRTQQEDSAVYLCASSADRINEQFFGPGTRLTVL.

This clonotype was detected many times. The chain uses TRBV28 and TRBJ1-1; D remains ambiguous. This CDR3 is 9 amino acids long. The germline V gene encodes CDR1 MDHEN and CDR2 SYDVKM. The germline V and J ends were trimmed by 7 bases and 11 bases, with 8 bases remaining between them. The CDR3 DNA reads TGTGCCAGCACCCCCGGGGCTTTCTTT. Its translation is CASTPGAFF. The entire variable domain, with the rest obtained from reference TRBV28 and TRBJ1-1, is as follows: DVKVTQSSRYLVKRTGEKVFLECVQDMDHENMFWYRQDPGLGLRLIYFSYDVKMKEKGDIPEGYSVSREKKERFSLILESASTNQTSMYLCASTPGAFFGQGTRLTVV.

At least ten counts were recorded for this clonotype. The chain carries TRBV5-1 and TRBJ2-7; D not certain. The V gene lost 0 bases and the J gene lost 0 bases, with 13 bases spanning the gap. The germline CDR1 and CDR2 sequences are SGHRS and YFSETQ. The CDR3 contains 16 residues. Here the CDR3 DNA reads TGCGCCAGCAGCTTGGCCCTACAGCAGAGCTCCTACGAGCAGTACTTC. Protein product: CASSLALQQSSYEQYF.

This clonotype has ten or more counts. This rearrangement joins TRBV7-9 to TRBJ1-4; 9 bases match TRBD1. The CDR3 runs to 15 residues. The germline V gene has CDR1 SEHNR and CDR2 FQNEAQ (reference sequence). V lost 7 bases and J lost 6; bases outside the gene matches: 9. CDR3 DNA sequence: TGTGCCAGCACCCATCCGGGACAGGGCCATGAAAAACTGTTTTTT. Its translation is CASTHPGQGHEKLFF.

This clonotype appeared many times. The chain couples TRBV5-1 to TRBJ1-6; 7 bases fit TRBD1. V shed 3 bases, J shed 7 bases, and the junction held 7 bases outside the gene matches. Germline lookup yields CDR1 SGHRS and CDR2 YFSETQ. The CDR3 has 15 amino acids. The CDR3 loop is CASSSPGQKNSPLHF. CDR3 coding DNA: TGCGCCAGCAGCTCGCCGGGACAGAAGAATTCACCCCTCCACTTT.

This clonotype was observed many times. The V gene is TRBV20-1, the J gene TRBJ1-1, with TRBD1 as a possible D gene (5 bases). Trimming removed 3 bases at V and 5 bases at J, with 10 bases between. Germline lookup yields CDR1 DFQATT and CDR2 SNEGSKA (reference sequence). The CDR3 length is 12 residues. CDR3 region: CSARGVGTEAFF. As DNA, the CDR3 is TGCAGTGCTAGGGGGGTGGGAACTGAAGCTTTCTTT.